This T cell receptor (beta chain) was obtained from a study of CD8 T cells in ankylosing spondylitis. Via MiXCR, TCRdb re-called the 5' RACE reads, giving one row per CDR3 protein. The sample has a few hundred thousand distinct CDR3 sequences, roughly 13% seen once. Points from the study as a whole: Peripheral blood samples showed relatively rare disease-linked clones, and these clones were CD8+. A motif of 7 to 9 highly homologous TCR beta variants was seen as apparently characteristic of ankylosing spondylitis blood.

V was cut by 3 bases and J by 5 bases, with 8 bases left in between. CDR1 is DFQATT and CDR2 is SNEGSKA in the germline V gene (reference sequence). The CDR3 spans 13 residues. The sample holds a few counts of this clonotype. Antigen unknown. The receptor was derived from a male donor with ankylosing spondylitis. The material sequenced was blood, either unsorted or a sorted T cell fraction (not recorded which). This sequence joins TRBV20-1 and TRBJ1-6, with no clear D. The DNA of the CDR3 is TGCAGTGCTAGGATTACGAATAATTCACCCCTCCACTTT. Its translation: CSARITNNSPLHF.